The 23 T cell receptor beta chains in this list originate from one sample, sequenced in a study of blood T cells in healthy people across ages. Primed by a sample-barcoded 5' primer and a J-beta primer mix, a second PCR proceeded for 7 to 11 cycles. TCRdb used MiXCR to reprocess the 5' RACE reads, holding one entry per CDR3 protein. The sample contains about 1 million distinct CDR3 sequences, 45% of which appear only once. Sequencing was performed on blood. The origin of the receptors is a woman aged 60-75 years in good health.

The chain links TRBV7-2 to TRBJ2-1; 8 nucleotides align to TRBD2. Germline V gene lookup returns CDR1 SGHTA and CDR2 FQGNSA. This CDR3 is built from 15 residues. V gave up 5 bases and J gave up 9 bases; unmatched junction bases: 12. CDR3: CASSQWTSPISEQFF. In DNA, the CDR3 is TGTGCCAGCAGCCAGTGGACTAGCCCGATAAGTGAGCAGTTCTTC.

The chain joins TRBV15 to TRBJ2-1, with 9 positions matching TRBD1. The CDR3 covers 14 residues. Germline CDR1 and CDR2: LNHNV and YYDKDF (reference sequence). Losses at the gene ends were 5 bases for V and 5 bases for J; bases not matched to a gene: 4. CDR3 sequence reads: CATSGRQGDNEQFF. The CDR3 nucleotides read TGTGCCACCAGCGGCAGACAGGGGGACAATGAGCAGTTCTTC.

The gene calls are TRBV13 and TRBJ2-4; perhaps D is TRBD1 or TRBD2 (6 bases each). Germline CDR1 reads PRHDT; CDR2 reads FYEKMQ (reference sequence). Trimming took 0 bases from V and 6 from J, leaving 12 bases between them. The CDR3 has 15 residues. The CDR3 is CASSLGGGRGNIQYF. CDR3 in DNA: TGTGCCAGCAGCTTAGGCGGGGGCCGAGGAAACATTCAGTACTTC.

This clonotype was counted a few times. This chain joins TRBV29-1 and TRBJ1-2; TRBD1 might be the D (6 bases). Per germline, CDR1 SQVTM and CDR2 ANQGSEA. The V end lost 3 bases, the J end lost 5 bases, and 25 bases lay between the germline ends. The CDR3 consists of 17 residues. The CDR3 loop is CSVDTGGGGQGLYGYTF. CDR3 sequence (DNA): TGCAGCGTTGATACAGGAGGGGGGGGCCAGGGATTATATGGCTACACCTTC.

V gene TRBV24-1 combines with J gene TRBJ1-2, with TRBD1 matching 7 bases. Germline CDR1 and CDR2: KGHDR and SFDVKD. Trimming took 3 bases from V and 3 from J; bases not matched to a gene: 6. The CDR3 spans 15 residues. The CDR3 sequence: CATSDRRDSYYGYTF. CDR3 DNA: TGTGCCACCAGTGATCGGCGGGACAGCTACTATGGCTACACCTTC.

The chain joins TRBV6-5 to TRBJ2-3, with TRBD2 matching 11 bases. The CDR3 consists of 16 residues. Trimming removed 3 bases from V and 7 bases from J; junction bases left unmatched: 9. CDR1 is MNHEY and CDR2 is SVGAGI in the germline V gene. The CDR3 DNA is TGTGCCAGCAGTTATACTAGCGGGAGTCTCGAAAATACGCAGTATTTT. Protein product: CASSYTSGSLENTQYF.

The gene calls are TRBV10-3 and TRBJ1-5; D remains unclear. CDR3 size: 15 residues. V was clipped by 8 bases and J by 0 bases, with 14 bases between them. Germline CDR1 is ENHRY and CDR2 is SYGVKD. The CDR3 DNA sequence: TGTGCCATCGGACGGGGTGAGGATAGCAATCAGCCCCAGCATTTT. Amino acid sequence: CAIGRGEDSNQPQHF.

V gene TRBV7-3 combines with J gene TRBJ2-6, with D unresolved. Germline values: CDR1 SGHTA, CDR2 FQGTGA. The CDR3 consists of 15 residues. V was pared by 4 bases and J by 2 bases, with 9 bases between. Written as DNA, the CDR3 is TGTGCCAGCAGCTCCGACTCCACTGGGGCCAACGTCCTGACTTTC. This codes for CASSSDSTGANVLTF. Supplemented by reference TRBV7-3 and TRBJ2-6, the full variable domain reads GAGVSQTPSNKVTEKGKYVELRCDPISGHTALYWYRQSLGQGPEFLIYFQGTGAADDSGLPNDRFFAVRPEGSVSTLKIQRTERGDSAVYLCASSSDSTGANVLTFGAGSRLTVL.

The rearrangement uses TRBV13 and TRBJ2-3; 9 bases are a match to TRBD2. The CDR3 consists of 19 residues. CDR1 and CDR2 (germline): PRHDT, FYEKMQ (reference sequence). With V trimmed by 5 bases and J by 6 bases, 21 bases remained unmatched. CDR3 coding DNA: TGTGCCAGCAGCACGAGACCAGCGGGAGGCCTTATGAAGTCGGATACGCAGTATTTT. Amino acids: CASSTRPAGGLMKSDTQYF.

This clonotype was counted a few times. CDR3 in DNA: TGTGCCAGCAGTTACACGGACGAACTAACCTACGAGCAGTACTTC. Translating it yields CASSYTDELTYEQYF. The chain uses TRBV6-5 and TRBJ2-7, with D unclear. The V gene lost 2 bases and the J gene lost 2 bases, with 13 bases spanning the gap. Germline CDR1 and CDR2: MNHEY and SVGAGI. The CDR3 contains 15 residues.

The rearrangement links TRBV20-1 to TRBJ2-7; 7 nucleotides agree with TRBD2. This CDR3 contains 15 residues. Trimming at V came to 0 bases and at J to 0 bases, leaving 5 bases not matched to a gene. Germline values: CDR1 DFQATT, CDR2 SNEGSKA (reference sequence). This CDR3 is CSAREGRTSSYEQYF. Written as DNA, the CDR3 is TGCAGTGCTAGAGAGGGACGGACTAGCTCCTACGAGCAGTACTTC.

This chain uses TRBV5-1 with TRBJ2-2, with D perhaps TRBD2 (6 bases). The V and J ends lost 1 base and 0 bases respectively, with 10 bases between them. This CDR3 comprises 16 residues. The germline CDR1 and CDR2 sequences are SGHRS and YFSETQ. The CDR3 loop reads CASSLYGRTNTGELFF. The CDR3 DNA reads TGCGCCAGCAGCTTGTACGGGAGAACGAACACCGGGGAGCTGTTTTTT.

The chain is built from TRBV27 and TRBJ2-1; TRBD2 matches at 9 bases. Germline lookup yields CDR1 MNHEY and CDR2 SMNVEV (reference sequence). The junction had 10 bases not matched to a gene; V was cut back by 4 bases and J by 12 bases. The CDR3 is 14 residues long. This chain's CDR3 is CASSYSGSWSGQFF. CDR3 sequence (DNA): TGTGCCAGCAGTTATAGCGGGAGTTGGAGTGGGCAGTTCTTC.

This chain uses TRBV18 with TRBJ2-3; D tentatively fits TRBD1 or TRBD2 (5 bases each). Between the trimmed V and J ends, which lost 3 bases and 3 bases, there was a span of 13 bases. Germline V CDR1 and CDR2: KGHSH, LQKENI. This CDR3 comprises 15 residues. CDR3 protein: CASSPEGIRTDTQYF. The CDR3 nucleotides read TGTGCCAGCTCACCCGAGGGGATACGGACAGATACGCAGTATTTT.

The gene calls are TRBV7-9 and TRBJ2-1, with 14 positions matching TRBD2. This CDR3 is 17 amino acids long. The germline V gene encodes CDR1 SEHNR and CDR2 FQNEAQ (reference sequence). With V trimmed by 5 bases and J by 8 bases, 11 bases remained unmatched. The DNA of the CDR3 is TGTGCCAGCAGCATTTCCATGGGACTAGCGGGAGAATATGAGCAGTTCTTC. Translating gives CASSISMGLAGEYEQFF.

The V gene is TRBV7-2, the J gene TRBJ1-3; no definite D call. The V end lost 4 bases, the J end lost 5 bases, and 12 bases lay between the germline ends. Germline V lookup: CDR1 SGHTA, CDR2 FQGNSA. The CDR3 covers 14 residues. The CDR3 DNA reads TGTGCCAGCAGCTCCCCTTTCGGTAGAAACACCATATATTTT. Encoded protein: CASSSPFGRNTIYF.

V gene TRBV4-2 combines with J gene TRBJ1-1; D gene uncertain. This CDR3 is built from 15 residues. Germline loops: CDR1 LGHNA, CDR2 YNFKEQ. The V and J ends lost 0 bases and 3 bases respectively, with 11 bases between them. The CDR3 sequence is CASSQEGGWDTEAFF. CDR3 bases: TGTGCCAGCAGCCAAGAGGGAGGGTGGGACACTGAAGCTTTCTTT.

The rearrangement uses TRBV7-9 and TRBJ2-3, with a weak D call TRBD2 (6 bases). This CDR3 contains 15 residues. Germline V gives CDR1 SEHNR, CDR2 FQNEAQ (reference sequence). The ends were cut back, 4 bases at V and 6 bases at J, with 17 bases in the middle. The CDR3 DNA reads as TGTGCCAGCAGCTCCAATGCCGGAGGGCTCGATACGCAGTATTTT. Its translation: CASSSNAGGLDTQYF.

Details on this clonotype: Given a much more abundant clone one base away, this may be a read error. The V gene is TRBV28, the J gene TRBJ1-2; the D is unclear. The germline V gene has CDR1 MDHEN and CDR2 SYDVKM. This CDR3 has 14 amino acids. V lost 5 bases and J lost 3, with 13 bases in between. The CDR3 reads CASSMPGEDYGYTF. In nucleotides, the CDR3 is TGTGCCAGCAGTATGCCGGGAGAAGACTATGGCTACACCTTC.

This rearrangement joins TRBV14 to TRBJ2-1; 15 positions agree with TRBD2. The CDR3 spans 19 residues. With 3 bases clipped from V and 1 base from J, the junction kept 7 bases outside the gene matches. Germline CDR1 reads SGHDN; CDR2 reads FVKESK. The CDR3 here is CASSQGLAGGRWSYNEQFF. The CDR3 bases are TGTGCCAGCAGCCAGGGACTAGCGGGAGGACGTTGGTCCTACAATGAGCAGTTCTTC.

This chain connects TRBV29-1 to TRBJ2-1; 9 nucleotides agree with TRBD1. Germline assignment: CDR1 SQVTM and CDR2 ANQGSEA. CDR3 size: 13 residues. Losses at the gene ends were 2 bases for V and 8 bases for J; bases not matched to a gene: 4. The CDR3 sequence: CSVERDRDDEQFF. Written as DNA, the CDR3 is TGCAGCGTTGAAAGGGACAGGGACGATGAGCAGTTCTTC.

The gene calls are TRBV20-1 and TRBJ2-5; the D gene is possibly TRBD2 (5 bases). Trimming cost V 3 bases and J 11 bases, with 13 bases left between them. The CDR3 runs to 11 residues. The germline V gene encodes CDR1 DFQATT and CDR2 SNEGSKA (reference sequence). CDR3 DNA: TGCAGTGCTAGGGTCCGGGGTGGGCAGTACTTC. As protein: CSARVRGGQYF.

J is TRBJ2-1 and V is TRBV12-5; 10 bases fit TRBD2. Trimming at V came to 2 bases and at J to 7 bases, leaving 5 bases not matched to a gene. CDR1 LGHNT and CDR2 FRNRAP come from the germline V gene. The CDR3 consists of 15 residues. The CDR3 region has the DNA TGTGCTAGTGGTTTGATGATAGCGGGAGGAAATGAGCAGTTCTTC. Its protein product is CASGLMIAGGNEQFF.